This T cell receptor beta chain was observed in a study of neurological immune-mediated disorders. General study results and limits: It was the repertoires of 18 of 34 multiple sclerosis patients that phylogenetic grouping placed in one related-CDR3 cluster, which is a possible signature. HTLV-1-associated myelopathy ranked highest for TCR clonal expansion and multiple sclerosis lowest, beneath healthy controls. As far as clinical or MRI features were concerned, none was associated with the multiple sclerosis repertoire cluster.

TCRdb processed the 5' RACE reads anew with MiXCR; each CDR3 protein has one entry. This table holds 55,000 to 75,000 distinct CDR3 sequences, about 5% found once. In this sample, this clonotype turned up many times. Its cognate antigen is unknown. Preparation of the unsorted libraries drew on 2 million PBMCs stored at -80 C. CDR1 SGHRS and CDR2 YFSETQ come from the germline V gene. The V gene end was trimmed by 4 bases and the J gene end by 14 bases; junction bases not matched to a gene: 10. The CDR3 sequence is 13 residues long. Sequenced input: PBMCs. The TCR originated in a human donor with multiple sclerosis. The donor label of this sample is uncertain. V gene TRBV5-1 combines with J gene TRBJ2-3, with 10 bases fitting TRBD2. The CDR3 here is CASSLLAGGVRYF. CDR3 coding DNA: TGCGCCAGCAGCCTCTTAGCGGGGGGTGTGCGGTATTTT.